This T cell receptor beta chain originates from a study of response to subunit inactivated influenza vaccine. Germline V gene sequence: CDR1 MNHEY, CDR2 SMNVEV (reference sequence). J gave up 4 bases and V 4 bases, and 3 bases lay outside the gene matches. The CDR3 consists of 14 residues. This clonotype has just a few counts. No antigen is known for it. Each CDR3 protein gets one entry after TCRdb re-called the RT-PCR reads with MiXCR. The sample shows hundreds of thousands of distinct CDR3 sequences, approximately 15% of them seen only once. General observations from the study: There was a suggestion from the authors that each seasonal influenza vaccination recruits few new T cells.

The source is a man in his fifties or sixties who received an inactivated influenza vaccine. The chain combines TRBV27 with TRBJ1-4; 7 bases map to TRBD1. The sample was CD4+ T cells sorted from PBMCs, taken less than 30 months after vaccination. DNA of the CDR3: TGTGCCAGCAGTTACAGGGGACATAATGAAAAACTGTTTTTT. Residues: CASSYRGHNEKLFF. Supplemented by reference TRBV27 and TRBJ1-4, the full variable domain reads EAQVTQNPRYLITVTGKKLTVTCSQNMNHEYMSWYRQDPGLGLRQIYYSMNVEVTDKGDVPEGYKVSRKEKRNFPLILESPSPNQTSLYFCASSYRGHNEKLFFGSGTQLSVL.